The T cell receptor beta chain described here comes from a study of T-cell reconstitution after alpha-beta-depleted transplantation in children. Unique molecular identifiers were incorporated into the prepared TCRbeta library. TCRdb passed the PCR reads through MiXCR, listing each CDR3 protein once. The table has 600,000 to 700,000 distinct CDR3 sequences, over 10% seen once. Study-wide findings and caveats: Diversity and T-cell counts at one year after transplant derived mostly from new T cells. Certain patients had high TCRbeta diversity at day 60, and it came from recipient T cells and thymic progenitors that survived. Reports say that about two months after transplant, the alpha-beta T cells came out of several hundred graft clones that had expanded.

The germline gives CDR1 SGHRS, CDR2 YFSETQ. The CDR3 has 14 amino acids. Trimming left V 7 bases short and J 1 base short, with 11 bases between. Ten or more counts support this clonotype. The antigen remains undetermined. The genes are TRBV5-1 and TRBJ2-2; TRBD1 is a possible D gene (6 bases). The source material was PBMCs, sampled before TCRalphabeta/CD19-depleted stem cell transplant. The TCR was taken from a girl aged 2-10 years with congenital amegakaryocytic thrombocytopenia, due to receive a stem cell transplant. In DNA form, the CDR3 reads TGCGCCAGCTCTACACAGGGGAACACCGGGGAGCTGTTTTTT. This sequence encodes CASSTQGNTGELFF.